What follows are 23 T cell receptor beta chains derived from one specimen sequenced in a study of shared clonotypes between healthy human individuals. Sequencing used immunoSEQ multiplex PCR; TCRdb keeps in-frame clones, though not all of them. The data show approximately 1.1 million clones, around three quarters seen once. What was sequenced was memory CD4+ T cells from PBMCs. The subset is: CD45RA-negative fraction. The receptors originated from a man in his late teens or twenties in good health. Some clones in this sample may be carry-over from other donors' samples.

This chain connects TRBV30 to TRBJ2-6, with a possible D match to TRBD1 (6 bases). This CDR3 is built from 18 residues. Germline-derived CDR1 and CDR2 are GTSNPN and SVGIG (reference sequence). V lost 5 bases to trimming and J lost 0 bases, with 20 bases between them. The CDR3 DNA is TGTGCCTGGCGACCGACAGGCCGTTTACGCTCTGGGGCCAACGTCCTGACTTTC. This sequence encodes CAWRPTGRLRSGANVLTF. The full variable domain, with the rest looked up from reference TRBV30 and TRBJ2-6, is SQTIHQWPATLVQPVGSPLSLECTVEGTSNPNLYWYRQAAGRGLQLLFYSVGIGQISSEVPQNLSASRPQDRQFILSSKKLLLSDSGFYLCAWRPTGRLRSGANVLTFGAGSRLTVL.

The CDR3 DNA reads as TGTGCCAGCAGCCCCGGTCCCAGCTCCTACAATGAGCAGTTCTTC. This encodes CASSPGPSSYNEQFF. The chain uses TRBV7-6 and TRBJ2-1; D call uncertain. The V and J ends lost 5 bases and 0 bases respectively, with 11 bases between them. Germline CDR1 is SGHVS and CDR2 is FNYEAQ. The CDR3 runs to 15 residues.

This chain links TRBV7-3 with TRBJ2-7, with D unresolved. V lost 5 bases, J lost 2 bases, and 13 bases lay in between. The CDR3 totals 14 residues. CDR1 is SGHTA and CDR2 is FQGTGA in the germline V gene. CDR3 sequence (DNA): TGTGCCAGCAGCCCCGGACCGGGCCCCTACGAGCAGTACTTC. Amino acids: CASSPGPGPYEQYF.

This clone was counted between two and nine times. This chain joins TRBV9 and TRBJ2-1; TRBD2 matches 8 bases. The germline V gene has CDR1 SGDLS and CDR2 YYNGEE. The CDR3 has 15 residues. V dropped 6 bases and J dropped 0; count of bases not matched to a gene: 5. Here the CDR3 reads CASTIAGSSYNEQFF. In DNA, the CDR3 is TGTGCCAGCACCATAGCGGGGTCCTCCTACAATGAGCAGTTCTTC.

This rearrangement joins TRBV4-2 to TRBJ2-3; 7 nucleotides agree with TRBD2. There are 14 residues in the CDR3. V lost 5 bases, J lost 5 bases, and 7 bases stayed unmatched. CDR1 is LGHNA and CDR2 is YNFKEQ in the germline V gene. The CDR3 DNA reads as TGTGCCAGCAGCAGGCGGGAGAGAGAAGATACGCAGTATTTT. Translated: CASSRREREDTQYF.

This clone has only a few counts. The rearrangement joins TRBV2 to TRBJ1-2, with 7 positions matching TRBD1. The CDR3 runs 12 residues. Trimming took 5 bases from V and 6 from J; bases not matched to a gene: 3. Germline values: CDR1 SNHLY, CDR2 FYNNEI. The CDR3, as DNA: TGTGCCAGCAGTCCGACAGGGAATGGCTACACCTTC. Its translation is CASSPTGNGYTF. The full variable domain, with the rest looked up from reference TRBV2 and TRBJ1-2, is EPEVTQTPSHQVTQMGQEVILRCVPISNHLYFYWYRQILGQKVEFLVSFYNNEISEKSEIFDDQFSVERPDGSNFTLKIRSTKLEDSAMYFCASSPTGNGYTFGSGTRLTVV.

The chain links TRBV7-2 to TRBJ2-1, with 9 bases matching TRBD2. Germline CDR1 and CDR2: SGHTA and FQGNSA. Germline trimming cut 2 bases from V and 0 bases from J; bases unmatched to any gene: 5. The CDR3 length is 17 residues. The CDR3 sequence: CASSLSSGSSSYNEQFF. The CDR3 DNA reads TGTGCCAGCAGCTTAAGTAGCGGGAGTAGCTCCTACAATGAGCAGTTCTTC. Filled out from reference TRBV7-2 and TRBJ2-1, the complete variable domain reads GAGVSQSPSNKVTEKGKDVELRCDPISGHTALYWYRQSLGQGLEFLIYFQGNSAPDKSGLPSDRFSAERTGGSVSTLTIQRTQQEDSAVYLCASSLSSGSSSYNEQFFGPGTRLTVL.

The chain has TRBV7-2 and TRBJ1-5; D perhaps matches TRBD1 (5 bases). This CDR3 is 15 amino acids long. V gave up 6 bases and J gave up 2 bases, with 14 bases separating them. Germline V gene lookup returns CDR1 SGHTA and CDR2 FQGNSA. The CDR3 nucleotides read TGTGCCAGCAGTTTGAGGGACGGAGGCAATCAGCCCCAGCATTTT. It translates to CASSLRDGGNQPQHF.

This clone appeared a few times. The V gene is TRBV28, the J gene TRBJ1-2; D is unclear. V was pared by 4 bases and J by 6 bases, with 12 bases between. Germline V gene lookup returns CDR1 MDHEN and CDR2 SYDVKM. The CDR3 is made up of 13 amino acids. For the CDR3, the DNA is TGTGCCAGCAGTTCGAGAAGGGAGAATGGCTACACCTTC. Translating it yields CASSSRRENGYTF.

This rearrangement joins TRBV30 to TRBJ1-2; D ambiguous. CDR1 is GTSNPN and CDR2 is SVGIG in the germline V gene (reference sequence). V was cut by 1 base and J by 7 bases, with 16 bases left in between. The CDR3 spans 14 residues. The CDR3 bases are TGTGCCTGGAGTGGGATGGTGGCAGCGGCTGGCTACACCTTC. Translated: CAWSGMVAAAGYTF.

The V and J genes are TRBV18 and TRBJ2-1; D unclear. Per the germline V gene, CDR1 is KGHSH and CDR2 is LQKENI. There are 15 residues in the CDR3. The ends were cut back, 3 bases at V and 10 bases at J, with 19 bases in the middle. The CDR3 DNA sequence: TGTGCCAGCTCACCTATTTCCGGAGAACAATCAGAGCAGTTCTTC. This encodes CASSPISGEQSEQFF. The full variable domain, rest sourced from reference TRBV18 and TRBJ2-1, is NAGVMQNPRHLVRRRGQEARLRCSPMKGHSHVYWYRQLPEEGLKFMVYLQKENIIDESGMPKERFSAEFPKEGPSILRIQQVVRGDSAAYFCASSPISGEQSEQFFGPGTRLTVL.

The CDR3 sequence is CASSFRLQGTDTQYF. The CDR3 nucleotides read TGTGCCAGCAGTTTTAGGTTACAGGGGACAGATACGCAGTATTTT. The chain uses TRBV27 and TRBJ2-3; 7 bases line up with TRBD1. Germline V lookup: CDR1 MNHEY, CDR2 SMNVEV (reference sequence). CDR3 length: 15 residues. After removal of 3 bases from V and 3 bases from J, the junction contained 6 bases not matched to a gene.

The chain employs TRBV30 and TRBJ1-5; maybe TRBD1 (6 bases). The CDR3 totals 15 residues. Germline V gene data show CDR1 as GTSNPN and CDR2 as SVGIG (reference sequence). With 1 base removed from V and 6 bases from J, the gap between germline ends came to 16 bases. The CDR3 region has the DNA TGTGCCTGGAGTGGATTCGCCAGGGGTAGTCAGCCCCAGCATTTT. Translating gives CAWSGFARGSQPQHF.

The J gene is TRBJ1-4, the V gene TRBV28; tentatively, D is TRBD1 (6 bases). CDR1 is MDHEN, CDR2 SYDVKM, per germline. Trimming cost V 6 bases and J 7 bases, with 18 bases left between them. The CDR3 has 15 residues. CDR3 DNA: TGTGCCAGCAGCCGCGGGGGGGCGAGGGGTGAAAAACTGTTTTTT. Encoded protein: CASSRGGARGEKLFF.

This clone was counted ten times or more. The chain employs TRBV6-1 and TRBJ1-5; D is ambiguous. CDR3 length equals 17 residues. Trimming took off 4 bases at V and 0 bases at J, with 16 bases between the two ends. CDR1 and CDR2 from the germline V gene are MNHNS and SASEGT. CDR3: CASSGRTRVNSNQPQHF. The CDR3 DNA reads TGTGCCAGCAGTGGGAGGACCCGGGTCAATAGCAATCAGCCCCAGCATTTT.

The chain joins TRBV7-2 to TRBJ2-3; TRBD1 agrees at 7 bases. Germline V gene sequence: CDR1 SGHTA, CDR2 FQGNSA. Trimming removed 3 bases from V and 6 bases from J; junction bases left unmatched: 6. The CDR3 sequence is 14 residues long. This CDR3 reads CASSFRQGEDTQYF. The CDR3, as DNA: TGTGCCAGCAGCTTTCGACAGGGCGAGGATACGCAGTATTTT.

The gene calls are TRBV30 and TRBJ1-2; 7 bases align to TRBD1. Germline assignment: CDR1 GTSNPN and CDR2 SVGIG (reference sequence). Trimming cost V 1 base and J 8 bases; bases outside gene matches: 10. This CDR3 comprises 14 residues. The CDR3 sequence is CAWSATGREGGYTF. CDR3 DNA sequence: TGTGCCTGGAGTGCGACAGGGCGCGAGGGGGGCTACACCTTC.

Remarks on this clone: The identical CDR3 is also encoded by other nucleotide sequences in the sample. The genes are TRBV5-1 and TRBJ2-3; D is uncertain. Germline CDR1 SGHRS, CDR2 YFSETQ. This CDR3 has 13 amino acids. Deletions cut 2 bases from V and 0 bases from J, with 4 bases between. CDR3 nucleotides: TGCGCCAGCAGCTTTGACAGCACAGATACGCAGTATTTT. This translates into CASSFDSTDTQYF.

Only a few counts were recorded for this clone. The V gene is TRBV5-4, the J gene TRBJ2-3, with 8 bases aligning to TRBD2. The V and J ends lost 4 bases and 5 bases, in that order; junction bases with no gene match: 6. The CDR3 spans 14 residues. CDR1 is SGHNT and CDR2 is YYREEE in the germline V gene (reference sequence). The CDR3 nucleotides are TGTGCCAGCAGCATGAGCGGGAGCCAAGATACGCAGTATTTT. This gives the protein CASSMSGSQDTQYF.

This clone showed up many times. The chain is built from TRBV29-1 and TRBJ2-7; 9 bases are shared with TRBD1. This CDR3 is built from 11 residues. Germline V gene data show CDR1 as SQVTM and CDR2 as ANQGSEA. The junction had 3 bases not matched to a gene; V was cut back by 6 bases and J by 6 bases. The CDR3 nucleotides are TGCAGCGTGGGGACAGGGACCGAGCAGTACTTC. Its translation: CSVGTGTEQYF.

The chain combines TRBV7-3 with TRBJ1-1; D is possibly TRBD1 (6 bases). This CDR3 region has 13 residues. V was trimmed by 4 bases and J by 3 bases, leaving 9 bases between them. CDR1 is SGHTA, CDR2 FQGTGA, per germline. The CDR3 DNA reads TGTGCCAGCAGCTGGGACACACACACTGAAGCTTTCTTT. Amino acids: CASSWDTHTEAFF. Based on the CDR3 plus reference TRBV7-3 and TRBJ1-1, the full variable domain is GAGVSQTPSNKVTEKGKYVELRCDPISGHTALYWYRQSLGQGPEFLIYFQGTGAADDSGLPNDRFFAVRPEGSVSTLKIQRTERGDSAVYLCASSWDTHTEAFFGQGTRLTVV.

This clone has a single count. This sequence joins TRBV13 and TRBJ2-1; TRBD1 aligns across 12 bases. V was clipped by 1 base and J by 10 bases; unmatched bases: 2. The CDR3 is 14 residues long. Germline V gene sequence: CDR1 PRHDT, CDR2 FYEKMQ (reference sequence). CDR3 sequence reads: CASSLVGTGGEQFF. DNA for the CDR3: TGTGCCAGCAGCTTAGTGGGGACAGGGGGCGAGCAGTTCTTC.

The V and J genes are TRBV2 and TRBJ1-2, with 7 bases fitting TRBD1. Germline CDR1 is SNHLY and CDR2 is FYNNEI. The CDR3 is made up of 16 amino acids. V lost 3 bases to trimming and J lost 3 bases; unmatched junction nucleotides: 10. DNA for the CDR3: TGTGCCAGCAGTGATTTTCGGGGACAGAATGACTATGGCTACACCTTC. This sequence encodes CASSDFRGQNDYGYTF.